Listed below are T cell receptor beta chains from one sample, sequenced in a study of OX40 agonist ivuxolimab in advanced cancers. Here immunoSEQ multiplex PCR was the method, and the copy in TCRdb shows in-frame clones only, minus some. This table has roughly 80,000 clones, about 82% appearing once. The source material was CD4+ or CD8+ T cells sorted from blood, sampled in a trial of the OX40 agonist ivuxolimab. These receptor sequences come from an adult with an advanced solid tumor such as melanoma, head and neck, liver or kidney cancer. Both conserved end residues are part of each CDR3. A D gene is named only where the DNA matches it firmly. The size entry is marked missing in some rows and otherwise reads once, few, many or a size class.

clone size	J gene	V gene	D gene	CDR3 DNA	CDR3 protein
.	TRBJ1-2	TRBV14	TRBD1	TGTGCCAGCAGCAACCGGGACAGGAGCGGCTACACCTTC	CASSNRDRSGYTF
.	TRBJ1-6	TRBV5-4	TRBD1	TGTGCCAGCAGCCCGGACAGGACAAATAATTCACCCCTCCACTTT	CASSPDRTNNSPLHF
.	TRBJ1-4	TRBV5-5	.	TGTGCCAGCAGCTTGGCAGGGCAGCCAACTAATGAAAAACTGTTTTTT	CASSLAGQPTNEKLFF
.	TRBJ2-7	TRBV29-1	.	TGCAGCGTTCTCAGGGAGGATAACGAGCAGTACTTC	CSVLREDNEQYF
.	TRBJ2-4	TRBV5-1	.	TGCGCCAGCAGCTTGCAGACAGCTGAAAACATTCAGTACTTT	CASSLQTAENIQYF
.	TRBJ2-7	TRBV6-5	.	TGTGCCAGCAGACGGCGGCAATTTCCAACCTACGAGCAGTACTTC	CASRRRQFPTYEQYF
.	TRBJ2-7	TRBV18	.	TGTGCCAGCTCACAGGGTTACTACGAGCAGTACTTC	CASSQGYYEQYF
.	TRBJ1-2	TRBV30	.	TGTGCCTGGAGTATGCAGAATTATGGCTACACCTTC	CAWSMQNYGYTF
.	TRBJ1-4	TRBV2	.	TGTGCCAGCAGTGAAGTTGGACGACTGTTTTTT	CASSEVGRLFF
.	TRBJ1-3	TRBV7-2	.	TGTGCCAGCAGCTTACACAGCTCTGGAAACACCATATATTTT	CASSLHSSGNTIYF
few	TRBJ1-2	TRBV9	.	TGTGCCAGCAGCCCGTTAAGGGGCTACACCTTC	CASSPLRGYTF
.	TRBJ2-7	TRBV5-1	.	TGCGCCAGCAGCCCTGACAGGAGCTCCTACGAGCAGTACTTC	CASSPDRSSYEQYF
.	TRBJ2-7	TRBV5-1	.	TGCGCCAGCAGCTTGGAACAGAGCGTGGGATACGAGCAGTACTTC	CASSLEQSVGYEQYF
.	TRBJ2-1	TRBV11-2	TRBD1	TGTGCCAGCAGCCCCAGCGGGGACAGGGGAAGATTGGCCTACAATGAGCAGTTCTTC	CASSPSGDRGRLAYNEQFF
.	TRBJ1-4	TRBV6-5	TRBD1	TGTGCCAGCACCTCGGGACAGTATAATGAAAAACTGTTTTTT	CASTSGQYNEKLFF
.	TRBJ2-3	TRBV5-1	.	TGCGCCAGCAGCTTGGGGTGGGTGGGCCTTCGTCCAGATACGCAGTATTTT	CASSLGWVGLRPDTQYF
.	TRBJ1-5	TRBV19	.	TGTGCCAGTCTGAGGGACGGAAATAGCAATCAGCCCCAGCATTTT	CASLRDGNSNQPQHF
once	TRBJ2-5	TRBV6-1	.	TGTGCCAGCAGTGTTGTAGGGTTGGAGACCCAGTACTTC	CASSVVGLETQYF
.	TRBJ2-1	TRBV27	TRBD1	TGTGCCAGCAGTTCACTAGGGGACAGGTTGGATGAGCAGTTCTTC	CASSSLGDRLDEQFF
.	TRBJ1-1	TRBV7-9	.	TGTGCCAGCAGCCCCCTTACAGGGAACGGGGGCACTGAAGCTTTCTTT	CASSPLTGNGGTEAFF
.	TRBJ2-2	TRBV9	.	TGTGCCAGCAGCGTCGCCGGGCCAAACACCGGGGAGCTGTTTTTT	CASSVAGPNTGELFF
.	TRBJ1-1	TRBV18	.	TGTGCCAGCTCGCGGGACACCCAGCACACTGAAGCTTTCTTT	CASSRDTQHTEAFF
.	TRBJ1-4	TRBV2	.	TGTGCCAGCAGTGAAGCTAGAACAGGGACTAATGAAAAACTGTTTTTT	CASSEARTGTNEKLFF
.	TRBJ1-1	TRBV18	.	TGTGCCAGCTCAATTCTCGAGTTAGTGAACACTGAAGCTTTCTTT	CASSILELVNTEAFF
.	TRBJ2-4	TRBV27	.	TGTGCCAGCAGTTTATCGTCGGGGATTCAGTACTTC	CASSLSSGIQYF
.	TRBJ2-1	TRBV7-9	.	TGTGCCAGCAGCTTGGCAGCACTGAGCTCCTACAATGAGCAGTTCTTC	CASSLAALSSYNEQFF
.	TRBJ1-4	TRBV6-1	TRBD1	TGTGCCAGCAGCCTTGGAAGGGGGCGAGAAAAACTGTTTTTT	CASSLGRGREKLFF
.	TRBJ1-2	TRBV7-2	TRBD1	TGTGCCAGCAGCCCGAGACAGGGGGCGACCTATGGCTACACCTTC	CASSPRQGATYGYTF
.	TRBJ2-1	TRBV6-5	.	TGTGCCAGCAGTTCACGAACGATGGACTGGGCAGAGCAGTTCTTC	CASSSRTMDWAEQFF
.	TRBJ1-1	TRBV5-1	TRBD1	TGCGCCAGCAGCTTGGGGGACAGTGGGGAAGCTTTCTTT	CASSLGDSGEAFF
.	TRBJ2-1	TRBV19	TRBD2	TGTGCCAGCTCGACTAGCGGGAGCTCCTACAATGAGCAGTTCTTC	CASSTSGSSYNEQFF
.	TRBJ2-7	TRBV10-3	.	TGTGCCACCCGCCTGAGCGACAGCTACGAGCAGTACTTC	CATRLSDSYEQYF
.	TRBJ2-1	TRBV7-2	TRBD1	TGTGCCAGCAGCTCACAGGGGTATGAGCAGTTCTTC	CASSSQGYEQFF
.	TRBJ2-5	TRBV30	TRBD1	TGTGCCTGGGACAGGGGTCGTGGAGAGACCCAGTACTTC	CAWDRGRGETQYF
once	TRBJ2-3	TRBV7-9	TRBD2	TGTGCCAGCAGCGTCCACTTTACTAGCGGGACGACAGATACGCAGTATTTT	CASSVHFTSGTTDTQYF
.	TRBJ2-1	TRBV7-6	.	TGTGCCAGCAGCCCGAAAGGGGGGAATGAGCAGTTCTTC	CASSPKGGNEQFF
.	TRBJ1-2	TRBV5-1	.	TGCGCCAGCAGCTTTGCAGGGTGGGTCTATGGCTACACCTTC	CASSFAGWVYGYTF
.	TRBJ2-3	TRBV30	TRBD2	TGTGCCTGGAGTTTAGGAAGGACTAGCGGGGGCACAGATACGCAGTATTTT	CAWSLGRTSGGTDTQYF
.	TRBJ2-7	TRBV6-6	TRBD2	TGTGCCAGCAGCGCTGGACTAGGGGCCGCCTACGAGCAGTACTTC	CASSAGLGAAYEQYF
.	TRBJ2-2	TRBV7-2	.	TGTGCCAGCAGCTTAGGGGGAAGGCTGGAGGAGCTGTTTTTT	CASSLGGRLEELFF
.	TRBJ2-6	TRBV18	TRBD1	TGTGCCAGCTCACCAGGGACAGGGGGCGCTGGGGCCAACGTCCTGACTTTC	CASSPGTGGAGANVLTF
.	TRBJ2-1	TRBV7-9	.	TGTGCCAGCAGCCAGGGCTTTGGGATTGAGCAGTTCTTC	CASSQGFGIEQFF
.	TRBJ2-6	TRBV5-4	.	TGTGCCAGCAGCTTTAGTGGGGCCAACGTCCTGACTTTC	CASSFSGANVLTF
.	TRBJ1-2	TRBV5-1	.	TGCGCCAGCAGCCCCGAGAGGCAGAGCTACACCTTC	CASSPERQSYTF
.	TRBJ2-5	TRBV7-6	.	TGTGCCAGCAGCTTAGGGGCGTCTCAAGAGACCCAGTACTTC	CASSLGASQETQYF
.	TRBJ1-1	TRBV6-4	.	TGTGCCAGCAGCCCCCAATCCTGGGGGACTGAAGCTTTCTTT	CASSPQSWGTEAFF
once	TRBJ1-2	TRBV29-1	.	TGCAGCGTCGTTTGGACAGAACAACGCGGCTACACCTTC	CSVVWTEQRGYTF
.	TRBJ2-1	TRBV7-9	.	TGTGCCAGCAGTCCGGCAGGCTGGCCCAATGAGCAGTTCTTC	CASSPAGWPNEQFF
.	TRBJ1-6	TRBV2	.	TGTGCCAGCAGACAGAGAGGGACCTCCTATAATTCACCCCTCCACTTT	CASRQRGTSYNSPLHF
.	TRBJ1-1	TRBV19	TRBD1	TGTGCCAGTAGCGGTCAGGGGGCGGGCACTGAAGCTTTCTTT	CASSGQGAGTEAFF
.	TRBJ2-7	TRBV2	TRBD1	TGTGCCAGCAGTGAAGGGAACAGGGGGCGACGGGAGCAGTACTTC	CASSEGNRGRREQYF
.	TRBJ1-1	TRBV5-1	TRBD1	TGCGCCAGCAGCCCCCTGTACAGGGGTGAAGCTTTCTTT	CASSPLYRGEAFF
.	TRBJ1-2	TRBV11-2	TRBD1	TGTGCCAGCATTCGGCAGGGGGAGGGCTATGGCTACACCTTC	CASIRQGEGYGYTF
.	TRBJ2-7	TRBV30	TRBD2	TGTGCCTGGAGGCCTAGCGGGAGTGGGTACGAGCAGTACTTC	CAWRPSGSGYEQYF
.	TRBJ2-7	TRBV18	TRBD1	TGTGCCAGCTCACCACAGGGACAGGAGTACGAGCAGTACTTC	CASSPQGQEYEQYF